The entry that follows covers one TCR beta chain sequence. This clonotype is medium-sized (0.01 to 0.1%) by frequency; its count is not recorded. Its cognate antigen has yet to be identified. This entry is derived from a study of T cell clusters in autoimmune cytopenias (dated 2019 in TCRdb). Concerning the study at large: Per sample, TRB sequencing gave a median depth of approximately 52,000 reads and a median of about 2,300 distinct TRB clonotypes. In autoimmune cytopenia patients, peripheral blood TRB and IGH repertoires were sequenced during active disease and over treatment follow-up, together with healthy, CLL and autoimmune hepatitis controls. The study was designed to test whether a disease-specific immune repertoire signature usable as a blood-based biomarker is carried by autoimmune cytopenia patients. Points the paper makes about the study in general: The T cell clusters were only ever defined in silico, so experimental validation of their functional role was still needed. A lack of physiological T cell clusters in primary autoimmune cytopenia patients was suggested by GLIPH, as 51 clusters were found to be exclusive to healthy donors versus roughly 18 exclusive to patients. Shifts in the TRB repertoire, including less even repertoires in secondary cytopenia and CLL, were mostly a reflection of lymphoma bias and not of autoimmunity. The cluster-lack signature was not observed for secondary cytopenia versus CLL, as the signature was apparently masked by the dominant lymphoma-associated repertoire. Healthy donors had almost three times as many exclusive TRB clusters as active autoimmune hepatitis patients, a finding consistent with an autoimmunity-wide signature.

To amplify TRB rearrangements, a touch-down multiplex PCR protocol was run with the TRB-A and TRB-B primer pools combined in a single tube. Illumina adapters and sample indices were added to the amplicons through two consecutive PCR reactions using Phusion HS II polymerase. The amplicons were gel-purified using the NucleoSpin Gel and PCR Clean-up kit, after which quantification was performed by Qubit and quality was checked on an Agilent 2100 Bioanalyzer. Sequencing of the libraries was performed on an Illumina MiSeq with 600-cycle, single-indexed, paired-end runs. In the source study's methods: MiXCR version 2.1.12 with the default MiXCR reference library was used to align and assemble TRB reads. A clone was defined by each unique CDR3 nucleotide sequence, and the analysis included only productive sequences with two or more reads. To assess repertoire diversity, an R script computed alpha-parameterized diversity profiles (alpha 0 to 5), which included the Shannon (alpha 1) and Simpson (alpha 2) indices. The tcR package was used to compute combinatorial TRB VJ usage, and cohorts were compared on this usage by principal component analysis with ade4. Using GLIPH, TCRbeta CDR3s were clustered on pairs of cohorts matched for age and read depth, and a Wilcoxon test was used to compare cluster frequencies. TCRdb reprocessed the public reads and reports one entry per CDR3 protein sequence, without DNA. These V and J calls rely on TCRdb rather than the paper's analysis. The table for this sample records 1,000 to 1,500 distinct CDR3 sequences. Roughly 58% of the sample rests with the top ten.

Sequences PRHDT (CDR1) and FYEKMQ (CDR2) are obtained from the germline V gene (reference sequence). Inclusive of the bounding cysteine and phenylalanine, the CDR3 is 14 residues long. No DNA has been recorded. TRB amplification used approximately 250 ng of peripheral blood genomic DNA, around 40,000 genome equivalents, per sample. Sequenced: peripheral blood. The chain is assembled from TRBV13 and TRBJ1-4. This receptor was identified in a human donor with an autoimmune cytopenia or autoimmune hepatitis (not recorded which). The CDR3 reads as follows: CASTLGITNEKLFF. Extended through the reference TRBV13 and TRBJ1-4 proteins, this CDR3 yields the full variable domain: AAGVIQSPRHLIKEKRETATLKCYPIPRHDTVYWYQQGPGQDPQFLISFYEKMQSDKGSIPDRFSAQQFSDYHSELNMSSLELGDSALYFCASTLGITNEKLFFGSGTQLSVL.